This T cell receptor (beta chain) was profiled in a study of cytomegalovirus exposure and HLA in healthy donors. Trimming stripped 2 bases from V and 7 bases from J, with 20 bases between. Germline V lookup: CDR1 MDHEN, CDR2 SYDVKM. The CDR3 has 16 amino acids. General observations from the study: Rare TCR sequences predominated, though certain public TCRs were found in many donors. At a 0.05 false discovery rate, a later analysis found some 18,000 TCR beta sequences to be associated with HLA alleles.

Primers included in the PCR were 60 Vbeta and 13 Jbeta primers. Per the study methods: Unique TCR beta chains numbered roughly 80 million in a later analysis, with roughly 10 million shared. Using immunoSEQ multiplex PCR, the repertoire was profiled, and TCRdb retains in-frame clones only, with some absent. V, J and clone size derive from that table, while D and trimming were established from the DNA sequence. The sample lists about 140,000 clones, around 80% occurring once. Regarding this clone: Its antigen is as yet unknown.

This chain uses TRBV28 with TRBJ1-1, with a possible D match to TRBD1 (5 bases). Sequencing input: PBMCs. This clonotype originated in a female donor in good health and CMV-seronegative. CDR3 nucleotide sequence: TGTGCCAGCAGTTTAAGGGTAGCCCCCATGACAGATGAAGCTTTCTTT. As protein: CASSLRVAPMTDEAFF.